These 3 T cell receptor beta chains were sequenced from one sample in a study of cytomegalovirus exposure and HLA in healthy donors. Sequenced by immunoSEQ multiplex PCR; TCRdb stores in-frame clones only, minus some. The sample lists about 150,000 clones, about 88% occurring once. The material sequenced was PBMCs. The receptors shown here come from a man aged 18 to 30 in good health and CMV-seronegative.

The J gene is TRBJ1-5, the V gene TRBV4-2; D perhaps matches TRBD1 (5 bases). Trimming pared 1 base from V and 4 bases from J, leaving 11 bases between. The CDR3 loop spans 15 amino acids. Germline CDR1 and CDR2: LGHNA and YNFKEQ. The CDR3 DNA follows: TGTGCCAGCAGCCAAGGGGGGGAGTGGAATCAGCCCCAGCATTTT. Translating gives CASSQGGEWNQPQHF.

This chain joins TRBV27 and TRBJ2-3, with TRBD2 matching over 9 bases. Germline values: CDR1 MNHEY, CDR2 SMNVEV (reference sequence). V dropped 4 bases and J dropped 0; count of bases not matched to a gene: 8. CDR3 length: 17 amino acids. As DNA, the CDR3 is TGTGCCAGCAGTTCTCCCTCGCGGGGGGGTAGCACAGATACGCAGTATTTT. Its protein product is CASSSPSRGGSTDTQYF.

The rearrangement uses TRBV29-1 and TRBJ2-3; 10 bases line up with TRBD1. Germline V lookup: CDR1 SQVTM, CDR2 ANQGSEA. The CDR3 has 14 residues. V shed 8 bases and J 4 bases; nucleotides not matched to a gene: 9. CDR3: CSTWTGGLADTQYF. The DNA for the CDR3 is TGCAGCACATGGACAGGGGGTTTAGCAGATACGCAGTATTTT.